This entry is about one T cell receptor (beta chain). The authors prepared the TCRbeta library with unique molecular identifiers. TCRdb called the PCR reads again in MiXCR, with one record for every CDR3 protein. The data hold some 520,000 distinct CDR3 sequences, with 32% observed a single time. This sample was included in a study of T-cell reconstitution after alpha-beta-depleted transplantation in children. V was shortened by 5 bases and J by 9 bases, with 11 bases between the two germline ends. Germline assignment: CDR1 MDHEN and CDR2 SYDVKM. The CDR3 has 13 amino acids. The sequencing used PBMCs from the stem cell graft donor, collected from the stem cell graft. The chain couples TRBV28 to TRBJ1-6; no clear D gene. The TCR originated in a human donor who donated a stem cell graft to a child with aplastic anemia. The CDR3 nucleotides read TGTGCCAGCAGTATCCGGACGGGTTCACCCCTCCACTTT. This translates into CASSIRTGSPLHF.